What follows describes a single T cell receptor (beta chain). Its antigen is undetermined. This entry is derived from a study of blood T cells in healthy people across ages. Then a second PCR, running roughly 7 to 12 cycles, was carried out with a sample-barcoded 5' primer and a J-beta primer mix. TCRdb used MiXCR to reprocess the 5' RACE reads, holding one entry per CDR3 protein. Of 1.2 million to 1.5 million distinct CDR3 sequences in the sample, around 59% were seen once. Points from the study as a whole: In the absence of known donor CMV status, changes in expanded clonotypes were possibly confounded. More naive CD4+ cells and higher diversity marked long-lived donors relative to aged donors. Calculation of diversity from one million T cells yielded estimates considered to be underestimates.

At least 6.5 million PBMCs were isolated per sample. The CDR3 sequence is 16 residues long. Between the trimmed V and J ends, which lost 6 bases and 7 bases, there was a span of 22 bases. Germline V gives CDR1 SNHLY, CDR2 FYNNEI. The source is a man between 18 and 29 years old in good health. The sequenced sample consisted of blood. The V call is TRBV2, the J call TRBJ2-1; possible D gene TRBD1, 5 bases. The CDR3 region is CASRNKDIAISNEQFF. The DNA of the CDR3 is TGTGCCAGCAGGAACAAGGACATTGCCATCTCGAATGAGCAGTTCTTC.